The rows below give T cell receptor beta chains drawn from one sample of a study of T-cell memory formation after mild COVID-19. TCRdb reprocessed the 5' RACE reads with MiXCR, giving one entry per CDR3 protein. Counted here are 110,000 or so distinct CDR3 sequences, about 20% occurring once; the ten biggest clones make up roughly two fifths. The sample taken for sequencing was PBMCs or a T cell subset sorted from them (not recorded which). The receptor set was obtained from a man between 18 and 29 years old who had mild COVID-19 (a few samples of this study predate the infection). Cell type and time point are not known. CDR3s include the opening cysteine and the closing phenylalanine or tryptophan. D genes are given only for firm matches. Size is omitted from some rows. Given values are once, few, many or a class for expanded clones.

d_gene	j_gene	abundance	v_gene	CDR3nt	CDR3aa
-	TRBJ1-1	many	TRBV19	TGTGCCAGTAGTATGGGACTCAACACTGAAGCTTTCTTT	CASSMGLNTEAFF
-	TRBJ2-3	few	TRBV27	TGTGCCAGCAGTCTCCAGCCATGGACAGATACGCAGTATTTT	CASSLQPWTDTQYF
-	TRBJ2-7	few	TRBV7-2	TGTGCCAGCAGCCGGGACTGGACCTACGAGCAGTACTTC	CASSRDWTYEQYF
-	TRBJ1-1	-	TRBV27	TGTGCCAGCAGTCCTTTAGGGGGTACTGAAGCTTTCTTT	CASSPLGGTEAFF
-	TRBJ1-1	-	TRBV20-1	TGCAGTGCTAGAGGCATGGATGGGAACACTGAAGCTTTCTTT	CSARGMDGNTEAFF
TRBD2	TRBJ2-5	-	TRBV6-5	TGTGCCAGCAGGAAGCGGGGGGCGGAAGAGACCCAGTACTTC	CASRKRGAEETQYF
-	TRBJ1-5	once	TRBV24-1	TGTGCCACCAGTGATTGGGGAAGCAATCAGCCCCAGCATTTT	CATSDWGSNQPQHF
TRBD2	TRBJ2-1	few	TRBV20-1	TGCAGTGTCAACGAAAGAAGACTAGCTACCAACAATGAGCAGTTCTTC	CSVNERRLATNNEQFF
-	TRBJ1-1	-	TRBV27	TGTGCCAGCGTGGGGGAGAACACTGAAGCTTTCTTT	CASVGENTEAFF
-	TRBJ2-7	-	TRBV10-2	TGCGCCAGCAGCGACGGGATCTACGAGCAGTACTTC	CASSDGIYEQYF
-	TRBJ1-2	-	TRBV19	TGTGCCAGTATGGGACATCCAGTGGACGCTCACTTC	CASMGHPVDAHF
-	TRBJ2-7	few	TRBV5-1	TGCGCCAGCAGCCCAGTAACACGGAGCTACGAGCAGTACTTC	CASSPVTRSYEQYF
TRBD2	TRBJ2-7	-	TRBV4-3	TGCGCCAGCAGCCCTCATCTAGCGGGGCGTTCCCTTAACACCTACGAGCAGTACTTC	CASSPHLAGRSLNTYEQYF
-	TRBJ2-2	once	TRBV29-1	TGCAGCGTCTTATCGAACACCGGGGAGCTGTTTTTT	CSVLSNTGELFF
-	TRBJ1-1	-	TRBV20-1	TGCAGTGCCCCCCCCGGGAACACTTTAGCTTTCTTT	CSAPPGNTLAFF
TRBD1	TRBJ1-5	few	TRBV29-1	TGCAGCGCTCGGGACAGGGGGCTGGGGCAGCCCCAGCATTTT	CSARDRGLGQPQHF
-	TRBJ2-7	few	TRBV5-1	TGCGCCAGCATGGAGCAGTACTTC	CASMEQYF
TRBD2	TRBJ2-1	-	TRBV7-3	TGTGCCAGCAGCTTAACCTTAGTAGCGGGAGGAGATGAGCAGTTCTTC	CASSLTLVAGGDEQFF
TRBD1	TRBJ1-1	few	TRBV7-3	TGTGCCAGCAGCTTTCAGGGGGCCACTGAAGCTTTCTTT	CASSFQGATEAFF
-	TRBJ2-7	-	TRBV2	TGTGCCAGCAGTTGGACAGCCTACGAGCAGTACTTC	CASSWTAYEQYF
-	TRBJ2-2	-	TRBV5-5	TGTGCCAGCAGCTTGGTTTGGACAGTCCCCACCGGGGAGCTGTTTTTT	CASSLVWTVPTGELFF
-	TRBJ1-2	-	TRBV5-1	TGCGCCAGCAGCTTGTCAGGGCCAGCTAACTATGGCTACACCTTC	CASSLSGPANYGYTF
-	TRBJ1-4	-	TRBV6-6	TGTGCCAGCAGCCGCTGGGGGATGATTGAAAAACTGTTTTTT	CASSRWGMIEKLFF
TRBD1	TRBJ1-5	few	TRBV7-2	TGTGCCAGCAGCTTAAAAATAGGGACAGGGATATATAGCAATCAGCCCCAGCATTTT	CASSLKIGTGIYSNQPQHF
TRBD1	TRBJ2-2	-	TRBV7-9	TGTGCCAGCCCCAGGCCACAGGGGGCCACCGGGGAGCTGTTTTTT	CASPRPQGATGELFF
-	TRBJ2-7	-	TRBV27	TGTGCCAGCAGTCTAGGACTAAGTGACGAGCAGTACTTC	CASSLGLSDEQYF
TRBD1	TRBJ2-7	-	TRBV6-5	TGTGCCAGCAGTTACTCGACAGGGTCCCTGGGCGAGCAGTACTTC	CASSYSTGSLGEQYF
TRBD1	TRBJ2-1	few	TRBV7-9	TGTGCCAGCAGCTCCGGGACAGGAGCCTCCTACAGTGAGCAGTTCTTC	CASSSGTGASYSEQFF
TRBD1	TRBJ2-7	many	TRBV29-1	TGCAGCGTTGAAAAGGGACAGGAGACCTACGAGCAGTACTTC	CSVEKGQETYEQYF
-	TRBJ1-6	-	TRBV4-2	TGTGCCAGCAGCCAAGAAGTCCGGGAGGGAGGAACACCCCTCCACTTT	CASSQEVREGGTPLHF
TRBD1	TRBJ1-2	-	TRBV6-5	TGTGCCAGCAGTTTTAGACAGGGAGTGACCGAGGGCTTC	CASSFRQGVTEGF
TRBD2	TRBJ2-1	-	TRBV7-2	TGTAGCAGCAGCTCCCGACTAGCGGGGACCTACAATGAGCAGTTCTTC	CSSSSRLAGTYNEQFF
-	TRBJ2-5	-	TRBV11-2	TGTGCCAGCAGCTCCCAGTTTCCCCAAGAGACCCAGTACTTC	CASSSQFPQETQYF
-	TRBJ2-1	-	TRBV4-3	TGCGCCAGCAGCCAAGGGACCCTCCGGACAAATGAGCAGTTCTTC	CASSQGTLRTNEQFF
-	TRBJ2-6	-	TRBV7-8	TGTGCCAGCAGCCCGGGGTACAGTTTAACTGGGGCCAACGTCCTGACTTTC	CASSPGYSLTGANVLTF
-	TRBJ1-3	few	TRBV7-9	TGTGCCAGCAGCCCACCCGACGGTAGCTCTGGAAACACCATATATTTT	CASSPPDGSSGNTIYF
TRBD1	TRBJ2-2	-	TRBV7-6	TGTGCCAGCAGCAACCACAGGGGGCGGGCTACCGGGGAGCTGTTTTTT	CASSNHRGRATGELFF
-	TRBJ2-1	few	TRBV5-1	TGCGCCAGCAGCTTAATGGGGGGGACATACAATGAGCAGTTCTTC	CASSLMGGTYNEQFF
-	TRBJ1-2	many	TRBV9	TGTGCCAGCAGCGTAGCTACCGCAGGACCCGGCGGCTACACCTTC	CASSVATAGPGGYTF
-	TRBJ2-2	few	TRBV7-9	TGTGCCAGCAGCCCCGAGGCCCGTGCGAACACCGGGGAGCTGTTTTTT	CASSPEARANTGELFF
-	TRBJ2-7	few	TRBV4-3	TGCGCCAGCAGCCAAGACACGTGGGGTGATAGCTCCTACGAGCAGTACTTC	CASSQDTWGDSSYEQYF
-	TRBJ2-7	-	TRBV5-6	TGTGCCAGCAGCGTCAGGGGCGCGGAGCAGTACTTC	CASSVRGAEQYF
-	TRBJ2-1	few	TRBV11-2	TGTGCCAGCAGCTCGATTCCTTTCCTAGCGAATGAGCAGTTCTTC	CASSSIPFLANEQFF
-	TRBJ1-1	-	TRBV5-1	TGCGCCAGCAGCCTGGGACGGTTGGGGAGGACTGAAGCTTTCTTT	CASSLGRLGRTEAFF
-	TRBJ2-7	-	TRBV4-1	TGCGCCAGCAGCCAAGAGGTGGATATTCAGCAGTACTTC	CASSQEVDIQQYF
TRBD2	TRBJ2-1	few	TRBV7-9	TGTGCCAGCAGCCCTCTAGCGGGGGATTTGTGGAATGAGCAGTTCTTC	CASSPLAGDLWNEQFF
-	TRBJ2-5	-	TRBV2	TGTGCCAGCAGTGAAGGGGCCATGTATAGAGAGACCCAGTACTTC	CASSEGAMYRETQYF
-	TRBJ2-4	few	TRBV4-3	TGCGCCAGCAGCCAAAGCTCGGGTCTAGCCAAAAACATTCAGTACTTC	CASSQSSGLAKNIQYF
TRBD1	TRBJ1-2	-	TRBV28	TGTGCCAGCAGTTGGACAGGGCGCTCCTTACAGGGCTACACCTTC	CASSWTGRSLQGYTF
-	TRBJ2-1	-	TRBV11-2	TGTGCCAGCAGCACAAACCGGGCCCCCGGGCAGTTCTTC	CASSTNRAPGQFF
TRBD2	TRBJ2-3	-	TRBV7-9	TGTGCCAGCAGCTCCGGACTAGCGGGGGGGCCATACGATACGCAGTATTTT	CASSSGLAGGPYDTQYF